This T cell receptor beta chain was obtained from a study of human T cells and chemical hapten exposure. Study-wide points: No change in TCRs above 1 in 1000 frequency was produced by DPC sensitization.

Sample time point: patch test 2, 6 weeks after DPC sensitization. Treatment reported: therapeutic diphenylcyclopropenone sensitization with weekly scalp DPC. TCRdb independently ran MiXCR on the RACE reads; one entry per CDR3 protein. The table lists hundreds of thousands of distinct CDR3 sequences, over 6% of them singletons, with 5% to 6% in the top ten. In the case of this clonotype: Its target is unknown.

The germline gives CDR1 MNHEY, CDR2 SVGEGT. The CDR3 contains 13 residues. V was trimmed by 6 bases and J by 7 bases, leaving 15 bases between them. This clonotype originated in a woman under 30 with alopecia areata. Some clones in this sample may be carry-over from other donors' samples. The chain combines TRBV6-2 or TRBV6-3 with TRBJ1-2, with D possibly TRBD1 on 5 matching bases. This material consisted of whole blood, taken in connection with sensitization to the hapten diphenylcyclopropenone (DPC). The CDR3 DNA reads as TGTGCCAGCAGCCCGGGACGGGTCCGTGGCTACACCTTC. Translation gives CASSPGRVRGYTF.